These T cell receptor beta chains were read from a single sample in a study of neurological immune-mediated disorders. TCRdb re-called the 5' RACE reads with MiXCR, one entry per CDR3 protein. The sample shows about 58,000 distinct CDR3 sequences, about 3.7% of them seen only once. The sample taken for sequencing was PBMCs. The receptors originated from an older woman with multiple sclerosis. The CDR3 runs from the conserved cysteine through the conserved F or W. The D gene is left open where the match is weak. Clone size appears in some rows only: once, few, many, or a class for an expanded clone.

clone_size,v_call,j_call,d_call,cdr3_nt,cdr3_aa
many,TRBV7-9,TRBJ2-5,TRBD1,TGTGCCAGCAGCCCGACAGGGGAGCTACAAGAGACCCAGTACTTC,CASSPTGELQETQYF
few,TRBV7-2,TRBJ2-7,TRBD2,TGTGCCAGCAGCTCAATAGCGGGAGGGCCGGGTTCTGTAGGCGAGCAGTACTTC,CASSSIAGGPGSVGEQYF
many,TRBV20-1,TRBJ2-2,TRBD2,TGCAGTGCTGGGGCTAGCGGGAGCGGGTCCGGGGAGCTGTTTTTT,CSAGASGSGSGELFF
many,TRBV20-1,TRBJ2-1,TRBD2,TGCAGTGCTAGAGGGGTGGGACTAGCGGGAGGGACCTCCTACAATGAGCAGTTCTTC,CSARGVGLAGGTSYNEQFF
NA,TRBV20-1,TRBJ2-1,NA,TGCAGTGCTAGAGATATTTCGCGGGGAAACAATGAGCAGTTCTTC,CSARDISRGNNEQFF
many,TRBV7-9,TRBJ2-1,NA,TGTGCCAGCACCTCGGGACGTTACAATGAGCAGTTCTTC,CASTSGRYNEQFF
many,TRBV11-2,TRBJ2-5,NA,TGTGCCAGCAGCTTACGTACACCACTAGAGACCCAGTACTTC,CASSLRTPLETQYF
NA,TRBV20-1,TRBJ2-1,NA,TGCAGTGCTAGAGATTACGGGACAATCTCCTACAATGAGCAGTTCTTC,CSARDYGTISYNEQFF
many,TRBV28,TRBJ2-1,NA,TGTGCCAGCAGTTTATTGGGAGTAGACAATGAGCAGTTCTTC,CASSLLGVDNEQFF
many,TRBV9,TRBJ1-1,NA,TGTGCCAGCAGCGTAATCGGGGAGAGCACTGAAGCTTTCTTT,CASSVIGESTEAFF
many,TRBV27,TRBJ1-2,TRBD1,TGTGCCAGCAGTTTAGGGACAGGGTATGGCTACACCTTC,CASSLGTGYGYTF
NA,TRBV5-1,TRBJ2-3,TRBD2,TGCGCCAGCAGCTTGGGCGGGAGGAAGGCAGATACGCAGTATTTT,CASSLGGRKADTQYF
many,TRBV6-2/TRBV6-3,TRBJ2-2,NA,TGTGCCAGCAGTGACAGTCCCGGGGAGCTGTTTTTT,CASSDSPGELFF
many,TRBV20-1,TRBJ1-2,NA,TGCAGTGCCAGGAACGTCGGAGGCTATGGCTACACCTTC,CSARNVGGYGYTF
many,TRBV7-7,TRBJ2-2,TRBD1,TGTGCCAGCAGCTTAGCGGGACAGTCGGAGCTGTTTTTT,CASSLAGQSELFF
many,TRBV3-1,TRBJ1-2,TRBD1,TGTGCCAGCAGCTCGGACAGGGGGCGATTGGATGGGGACTATGGCTACACCTTC,CASSSDRGRLDGDYGYTF
NA,TRBV20-1,TRBJ1-1,TRBD1,TGCAGTGCAAAGGGACAGGGGGCGAGGGACACTGAAGCTTTCTTT,CSAKGQGARDTEAFF
many,TRBV7-9,TRBJ1-6,NA,TGTGCCAGCAGTTCGGACGCGCCCTCACCCCTCCACTTT,CASSSDAPSPLHF
many,TRBV29-1,TRBJ2-1,TRBD1,TGCAGCAGCTCCGGGACAGGCTACAATGAGCAGTTCTTC,CSSSGTGYNEQFF